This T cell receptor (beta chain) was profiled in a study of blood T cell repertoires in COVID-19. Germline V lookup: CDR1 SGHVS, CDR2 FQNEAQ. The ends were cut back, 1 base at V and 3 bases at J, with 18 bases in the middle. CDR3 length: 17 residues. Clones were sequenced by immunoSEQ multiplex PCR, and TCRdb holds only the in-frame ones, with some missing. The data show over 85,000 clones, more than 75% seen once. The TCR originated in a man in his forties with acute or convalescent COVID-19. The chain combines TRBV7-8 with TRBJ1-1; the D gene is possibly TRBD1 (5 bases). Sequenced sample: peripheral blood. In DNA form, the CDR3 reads TGTGCCAGCAGCTTAGACCCCGGGTCAGGGAGGGACACTGAAGCTTTCTTT. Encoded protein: CASSLDPGSGRDTEAFF.